A selection of T cell receptor beta chains follows, all from one sample in a study of T-cell memory formation after mild COVID-19. TCRdb processed the 5' RACE reads anew with MiXCR; each CDR3 protein has one entry. The sample has about 190,000 distinct CDR3 sequences, roughly a tenth seen once. The sequencing input was PBMCs or a T cell subset sorted from them (not recorded which). The origin of the receptors is a man younger than 30 who had mild COVID-19 (a few samples of this study predate the infection). Cell type and time point are not known. The CDR3 runs from the conserved cysteine through the conserved F or W. Each record gives: CDR3 length, J gene, V gene, CDR3 protein.

>17|TRBJ1-2|TRBV14
CASSFRDSLRYRLGYTF
>15|TRBJ1-2|TRBV7-2
CASSLPDGFNYGYTF
>12|TRBJ2-5|TRBV7-6
CASSGGGRTQYF
>15|TRBJ1-2|TRBV12-3/TRBV12-4
CASSETVGGDYGYTF
>16|TRBJ2-5|TRBV7-2
CASSFHSGGKQETQYF
>15|TRBJ1-5|TRBV12-3/TRBV12-4
CASSLKQVSNQPQHF
>14|TRBJ2-5|TRBV12-3/TRBV12-4
CASSTLDRQETQYF
>13|TRBJ1-1|TRBV12-3/TRBV12-4
CASRTGTPTEAFF
>16|TRBJ1-4|TRBV18
CASSNRQAPTNEKLFF
>13|TRBJ1-1|TRBV5-1
CASGLVMNTEAFF
>14|TRBJ2-7|TRBV6-6
CASSYRGVDYEQYF
>17|TRBJ1-5|TRBV12-3/TRBV12-4
CASSPRGVGGRGQPQHF
>15|TRBJ2-5|TRBV6-2/TRBV6-3
CASSRSGGRAETQYF
>15|TRBJ1-1|TRBV5-1
CASSSQGGRRTEAFF
>17|TRBJ2-3|TRBV20-1
CSARDGGLAGVTDTQYF
>13|TRBJ1-1|TRBV18
CASSPPVNTEAFF
>13|TRBJ2-5|TRBV5-1
CASSLGSEETQYF
>15|TRBJ1-1|TRBV12-3/TRBV12-4
CASSRSTGGGTEAFF
>14|TRBJ2-7|TRBV14
CASSEAGVAYEQYF
>16|TRBJ2-1|TRBV5-1
CASSLAGGGTYNEQFF
>13|TRBJ2-2|TRBV9
CASSVAAGGELFF
>13|TRBJ2-5|TRBV20-1
CSAIQGAQETQYF
>11|TRBJ2-1|TRBV6-2/TRBV6-3
CASSHRAEQFF
>14|TRBJ2-6|TRBV5-6
CASSPPSGANVLTF
>14|TRBJ2-1|TRBV2
CASSLAGGPDEQFF
>16|TRBJ2-3|TRBV9
CASSRTVTTRTDTQYF
>15|TRBJ2-3|TRBV20-1
CSAAGRLGGTDTQYF
>11|TRBJ2-7|TRBV24-1
CSPWGGGEQYF
>14|TRBJ2-3|TRBV12-3/TRBV12-4
CASSPGTSGDTQYF
>12|TRBJ1-6|TRBV19
CASSMAGSPLHF
>15|TRBJ2-7|TRBV11-2
CASSRLAGGPYEQYF
>16|TRBJ1-1|TRBV27
CASSAGTGQGSIEAFF
>13|TRBJ2-2|TRBV19
CASSIQGTGELFF
>15|TRBJ1-3|TRBV7-9
CALPRQGRSGNTIYF
>16|TRBJ1-5|TRBV12-3/TRBV12-4
CASSPGGQGADQPQHF
>15|TRBJ2-2|TRBV5-4
CASSQDFANTGELFF
>13|TRBJ2-3|TRBV5-1
CASTEGVWDTQYF
>14|TRBJ2-5|TRBV6-5
CASSYSMLQETQYF
>12|TRBJ2-7|TRBV30
CAWTGGSSKQYF
>15|TRBJ1-2|TRBV7-8
CASSPRDRLFYGYTF
>14|TRBJ1-1|TRBV20-1
CSAYRDRLNTEAFF
>13|TRBJ2-1|TRBV29-1
CSVERTADNEQFF
>12|TRBJ1-2|TRBV7-2
CASSLVDYGYTF
>15|TRBJ2-5|TRBV6-2/TRBV6-3
CASSYSTRGQETQYF
>12|TRBJ1-2|TRBV5-1
CASSWTGEGYTF
>16|TRBJ1-2|TRBV6-2/TRBV6-3
CASSPRLWTGVRGYTF